Below, 15 T cell receptor beta chains from the same sample are listed, as sequenced in a study of PD-L1 blockade in urothelial cancer. The table came from immunoSEQ multiplex PCR; TCRdb's copy has only in-frame clones and leaves some out. The repertoire includes 100,000 to 150,000 clones, about 88% of them detected once, and roughly 2.9% sits in the top ten. The sample's time point: pretreatment peripheral blood. The specimen comprised PBMCs, sampled around atezolizumab (anti-PD-L1) treatment. All receptors come from a man in his fifties with urothelial cancer.

The gene calls are TRBV7-6 and TRBJ2-2; 10 bases match TRBD2. The V gene's germline CDR1 is SGHVS and CDR2 FNYEAQ. After removal of 5 bases from V and 5 bases from J, the junction contained 8 bases not matched to a gene. This CDR3 spans 16 amino acids. The CDR3 here is CASSRLAGGVTGELFF. DNA of the CDR3: TGTGCCAGCAGCCGACTAGCGGGTGGGGTAACCGGGGAGCTGTTTTTT.

The chain is built from TRBV5-8 and TRBJ2-3; tentatively, D is TRBD2 (5 bases). Trimming pared 7 bases from V and 2 bases from J, leaving 14 bases between. CDR3 size: 14 residues. The germline V gene has CDR1 SGHTS and CDR2 YDEGEE. The CDR3 DNA reads as TGTGCCAGCCTTATACAAGCGGACACAGATACGCAGTATTTT. It is translated as CASLIQADTDTQYF.

V and J are TRBV28 and TRBJ2-2; D not certain. Germline V gene lookup returns CDR1 MDHEN and CDR2 SYDVKM. V lost 7 bases and J 2 bases, leaving 8 bases between the germline ends. The CDR3 has 13 amino acids. CDR3 sequence (DNA): TGTGCCAGCATGACACCAAACACCGGGGAGCTGTTTTTT. Translating gives CASMTPNTGELFF.

The chain couples TRBV5-1 to TRBJ2-2, with unresolved D. The CDR3 has 16 residues. The germline gives CDR1 SGHRS, CDR2 YFSETQ. V gave up 0 bases and J gave up 0 bases, with 9 bases separating them. The DNA for the CDR3 is TGCGCCAGCAGCTTGGGGAGCTCAGCGAACACCGGGGAGCTGTTTTTT. This translates into CASSLGSSANTGELFF.

This clone was counted at least ten times. The V call is TRBV18, the J call TRBJ2-1; maybe TRBD1 (6 bases). CDR1 and CDR2 from the germline V gene are KGHSH and LQKENI. Trimming left V 3 bases short and J 7 bases short, with 13 bases between. This CDR3 has 14 amino acids. The CDR3 DNA reads as TGTGCCAGCTCACCTAGGGACATCCAAAATGAGCAGTTCTTC. Protein product: CASSPRDIQNEQFF.

The V gene is TRBV9, the J gene TRBJ2-5, with a tentative D call TRBD2 (6 bases). V was clipped by 0 bases and J by 8 bases, with 11 bases between them. The CDR3 runs to 13 residues. In germline, CDR1 is SGDLS, CDR2 YYNGEE. This CDR3 reads CASSVDLGGTQYF. The CDR3 DNA follows: TGTGCCAGCAGCGTAGACCTCGGGGGTACCCAGTACTTC.

The V call is TRBV7-2, the J call TRBJ1-5; a weak D match, TRBD1 (5 bases). Germline V lookup: CDR1 SGHTA, CDR2 FQGNSA. The CDR3 covers 13 residues. Trimming shortened V by 5 bases and J by 5 bases, and 10 bases separated the two germline ends. The CDR3 DNA follows: TGTGCCAGCAGCCGGACGGGGGATCAGCCCCAGCATTTT. Translated, it gives CASSRTGDQPQHF.

V gene TRBV28 combines with J gene TRBJ1-2; tentatively, D is TRBD1 (6 bases). CDR1 MDHEN and CDR2 SYDVKM come from the germline V gene. Between the trimmed V and J ends, which lost 6 bases and 8 bases, there was a span of 16 bases. CDR3 size: 13 residues. This chain's CDR3 is CASRATGTQGYTF. The CDR3 DNA sequence: TGTGCCAGCAGGGCAACCGGGACACAAGGCTACACCTTC.

The chain uses TRBV4-1 and TRBJ2-1, with 7 nucleotides matching TRBD2. The CDR3 runs 14 residues. The V gene's germline CDR1 is MGHRA and CDR2 YSYEKL. The trim removed 6 bases at V and 4 bases at J, leaving 6 bases unmatched. CDR3: CASRPGLRYNEQFF. In nucleotides, the CDR3 is TGCGCCAGCAGACCGGGACTACGGTACAATGAGCAGTTCTTC.

The chain recombines TRBV7-2 with TRBJ1-1; D is ambiguous. CDR1 is SGHTA and CDR2 is FQGNSA in the germline V gene. V lost 1 base, J lost 3 bases, and 15 bases lay in between. The CDR3 sequence is 16 residues long. The CDR3 coding sequence is TGTGCCAGCAGCTTAGGTCCCGGGAGGAGGGACACTGAAGCTTTCTTT. Its protein product is CASSLGPGRRDTEAFF. Looking up the rest from reference TRBV7-2 and TRBJ1-1 gives the full variable domain: GAGVSQSPSNKVTEKGKDVELRCDPISGHTALYWYRQSLGQGLEFLIYFQGNSAPDKSGLPSDRFSAERTGGSVSTLTIQRTQQEDSAVYLCASSLGPGRRDTEAFFGQGTRLTVV.

The V gene is TRBV19, the J gene TRBJ1-1, with D possibly matching TRBD1 (5 bases). V lost 3 bases to trimming and J lost 1 base, with 6 bases between them. The CDR3 length is 13 residues. CDR1 and CDR2 from the germline V gene are LNHDA and SQIVND (reference sequence). The CDR3 loop is CASSIQGNTEAFF. The CDR3 DNA is TGTGCCAGTAGTATCCAGGGGAACACTGAAGCTTTCTTT.

The chain links TRBV5-1 to TRBJ2-7; D is unclear. The germline gives CDR1 SGHRS, CDR2 YFSETQ. The CDR3 runs 11 residues. V lost 5 bases, J lost 5 bases, and 8 bases lay in between. The chain's CDR3 is CASRFENEQYF. CDR3 nucleotides: TGCGCCAGCAGGTTTGAGAACGAGCAGTACTTC. The complete variable domain, with remaining parts taken from reference TRBV5-1 and TRBJ2-7, reads KAGVTQTPRYLIKTRGQQVTLSCSPISGHRSVSWYQQTPGQGLQFLFEYFSETQRNKGNFPGRFSGRQFSNSRSEMNVSTLELGDSALYLCASRFENEQYFGPGTRLTVT.

The chain uses TRBV7-9 and TRBJ1-5; possible D gene TRBD1, 5 bases. Germline V lookup: CDR1 SEHNR, CDR2 FQNEAQ (reference sequence). This CDR3 has 17 residues. Trimming took off 1 base at V and 4 bases at J, with 17 bases between the two ends. The CDR3 DNA is TGTGCCAGCAGCTTAGAGTTTCAGGGAACAACTAATCAGCCCCAGCATTTT. Protein sequence: CASSLEFQGTTNQPQHF. Supplemented by reference TRBV7-9 and TRBJ1-5, the full variable domain reads DTGVSQNPRHKITKRGQNVTFRCDPISEHNRLYWYRQTLGQGPEFLTYFQNEAQLEKSRLLSDRFSAERPKGSFSTLEIQRTEQGDSAMYLCASSLEFQGTTNQPQHFGDGTRLSIL.

This chain uses TRBV5-6 with TRBJ2-6; 8 positions agree with TRBD1. CDR1 and CDR2 from the germline V gene are SGHDT and YYEEEE. The CDR3 sequence is 18 residues long. Trimming took 1 base from V and 0 from J; bases not matched to a gene: 6. CDR3 amino acids: CASSLTGTGFSGANVLTF. The CDR3 DNA reads as TGTGCCAGCAGCTTGACCGGGACAGGCTTCTCTGGGGCCAACGTCCTGACTTTC.

This chain joins TRBV6-4 and TRBJ1-5; 7 nucleotides match TRBD1. V trimming: 4 bases; J trimming: 0 bases; junction bases outside the gene matches: 12. CDR3 size: 18 residues. Germline CDR1 and CDR2: MRHNA and SNTAGT. CDR3 amino acids: CASSGLEQGGISNQPQHF. CDR3 DNA sequence: TGTGCCAGCAGTGGCCTCGAACAAGGGGGCATTAGCAATCAGCCCCAGCATTTT.